This is a list of T cell receptor beta chains from one sample in a study of blood T cells in healthy people across ages. TCRdb re-called the 5' RACE reads with MiXCR, one entry per CDR3 protein. In the table there are hundreds of thousands of distinct CDR3 sequences, more than 55% of which are singletons. Input material: blood. The receptors were sampled from a man between 40 and 49 years old in good health. Both conserved end residues are part of each CDR3. The D gene is left open where the match is weak. Size is stated for part of the rows, as once, few or many counts, or as a class when the clone is expanded.

J gene: TRBJ2-3; V gene: TRBV12-3/TRBV12-4; D gene: TRBD2; clone size: NA; CDR3 DNA: TGTGCCAGCAGGGTAACGGGGGGGAACACAGATACGCAGTATTTT; CDR3 protein: CASRVTGGNTDTQYF
J gene: TRBJ2-4; V gene: TRBV6-2/TRBV6-3; D gene: TRBD2; clone size: NA; CDR3 DNA: TGTGCCAGCAGATCTAGCGGGATAAGAAACATTCAGTACTTC; CDR3 protein: CASRSSGIRNIQYF
J gene: TRBJ1-2; V gene: TRBV6-1; D gene: NA; clone size: NA; CDR3 DNA: TGTGCCAGCAACGGACGAGGGAAAAACTATGGCTACACCTTC; CDR3 protein: CASNGRGKNYGYTF
J gene: TRBJ2-1; V gene: TRBV27; D gene: NA; clone size: NA; CDR3 DNA: TGTGCCAGCAGTTGGGTCGGAACTCAGGACAATGAGCAGTTCTTC; CDR3 protein: CASSWVGTQDNEQFF
J gene: TRBJ1-5; V gene: TRBV3-1; D gene: NA; clone size: many; CDR3 DNA: TGTGCCAGCAGCCAAGACAGGGGACAGCCCCAGCATTTT; CDR3 protein: CASSQDRGQPQHF
J gene: TRBJ2-5; V gene: TRBV7-9; D gene: NA; clone size: NA; CDR3 DNA: TGTGCCAGCAGCTTAGCTGGAGGGGGGGGTTTCGTGTACTTC; CDR3 protein: CASSLAGGGGFVYF
J gene: TRBJ1-5; V gene: TRBV6-6; D gene: TRBD1; clone size: NA; CDR3 DNA: TGTGCCAGCAGTAACGGGGGACAGGGCCCAGCCGATCAGCCCCAGCATTTT; CDR3 protein: CASSNGGQGPADQPQHF
J gene: TRBJ2-7; V gene: TRBV20-1; D gene: NA; clone size: NA; CDR3 DNA: TGCAGTGCTAGAGGGACAGTCTACAATGAGCAGTACTTC; CDR3 protein: CSARGTVYNEQYF
J gene: TRBJ2-5; V gene: TRBV20-1; D gene: TRBD2; clone size: few; CDR3 DNA: TGCAGTGCGAGACTAGCGGGGGCGAGTCAAGAGACCCAGTACTTC; CDR3 protein: CSARLAGASQETQYF
J gene: TRBJ1-2; V gene: TRBV28; D gene: NA; clone size: NA; CDR3 DNA: TGTGCCAGCAGTTTGATGGGTTTATGGTATGGCTACACCTTC; CDR3 protein: CASSLMGLWYGYTF
J gene: TRBJ2-5; V gene: TRBV10-3; D gene: NA; clone size: few; CDR3 DNA: TGTGCCATCAGTGACAGCTCGCGGGTTGAGACCCAGTACTTC; CDR3 protein: CAISDSSRVETQYF
J gene: TRBJ2-1; V gene: TRBV6-2/TRBV6-3; D gene: NA; clone size: once; CDR3 DNA: TGTGCCAGCACTCAGGGGACCGTAAACAATGAGCAGTTCTTC; CDR3 protein: CASTQGTVNNEQFF
J gene: TRBJ2-3; V gene: TRBV7-2; D gene: TRBD2; clone size: NA; CDR3 DNA: TGTGCCAGCAGACAGACTAGCGGCTCAGATACGCAGTATTTT; CDR3 protein: CASRQTSGSDTQYF
J gene: TRBJ2-7; V gene: TRBV5-1; D gene: NA; clone size: NA; CDR3 DNA: TGCGCCAGCAGCTTGGAGGGCGGAGGGGCCACCTACGAGCAGTACTTC; CDR3 protein: CASSLEGGGATYEQYF
J gene: TRBJ2-1; V gene: TRBV28; D gene: TRBD2; clone size: NA; CDR3 DNA: TGTGCCAGCAGTTTAAGCTTGACTAGCGGCTACAATGAGCAGTTCTTC; CDR3 protein: CASSLSLTSGYNEQFF
J gene: TRBJ2-4; V gene: TRBV7-3; D gene: TRBD2; clone size: few; CDR3 DNA: TGTGCCAGCAGCCGTAGCGGGAGGGCCCTCGACATTCAGTACTTC; CDR3 protein: CASSRSGRALDIQYF
J gene: TRBJ1-2; V gene: TRBV5-6; D gene: NA; clone size: NA; CDR3 DNA: TGTGCCAGCAGCTTTGGGGACTTCTTTGGTGACACCTTC; CDR3 protein: CASSFGDFFGDTF
J gene: TRBJ1-6; V gene: TRBV5-1; D gene: TRBD1; clone size: NA; CDR3 DNA: TGCGCCAGCAGCACGGAGACAGGGATGATGGTAGCACCCCTCCACTTT; CDR3 protein: CASSTETGMMVAPLHF
J gene: TRBJ2-7; V gene: TRBV7-3; D gene: TRBD1; clone size: NA; CDR3 DNA: TGTGCCAGCAGCTTATGGGGGACAGGGGGCTACGAGCAGTACTTC; CDR3 protein: CASSLWGTGGYEQYF
J gene: TRBJ1-6; V gene: TRBV20-1; D gene: NA; clone size: NA; CDR3 DNA: TGCAGTGCTAGAGCGGTCGGAAACAATTCACCCCTCCACTTT; CDR3 protein: CSARAVGNNSPLHF
J gene: TRBJ1-1; V gene: TRBV25-1; D gene: NA; clone size: few; CDR3 DNA: TGTGCCAGCTGTTACGGAGGACAGACTGAAGCTTTCTTT; CDR3 protein: CASCYGGQTEAFF
J gene: TRBJ1-1; V gene: TRBV12-3/TRBV12-4; D gene: TRBD1; clone size: few; CDR3 DNA: TGTGCCAGCAGACGGACAGGGACCACTGAAGCTTTCTTT; CDR3 protein: CASRRTGTTEAFF
J gene: TRBJ2-3; V gene: TRBV2; D gene: NA; clone size: NA; CDR3 DNA: TGTGCCAGCAGTGGTACTAGTTCCACAGATACGCAGTATTTT; CDR3 protein: CASSGTSSTDTQYF
J gene: TRBJ2-1; V gene: TRBV5-1; D gene: TRBD2; clone size: few; CDR3 DNA: TGCGCCAGCAGCTTGTCGGCTAGCGGGCGCTACAATGAGCAGTTCTTC; CDR3 protein: CASSLSASGRYNEQFF
J gene: TRBJ1-4; V gene: TRBV20-1; D gene: NA; clone size: few; CDR3 DNA: TGCAGTGCTAGGGGGGCAACTAATGAAAAACTGTTTTTT; CDR3 protein: CSARGATNEKLFF
J gene: TRBJ2-1; V gene: TRBV4-2; D gene: NA; clone size: few; CDR3 DNA: TGTGCCAGCAGCCAAGTTCAGTCCTCCGGAAATGAGCAGTTCTTC; CDR3 protein: CASSQVQSSGNEQFF
J gene: TRBJ2-2; V gene: TRBV15; D gene: NA; clone size: NA; CDR3 DNA: TGTGCCACCAGCAGAGAGGGAGACACCGGGGAGCTGTTTTTT; CDR3 protein: CATSREGDTGELFF
J gene: TRBJ1-6; V gene: TRBV9; D gene: NA; clone size: NA; CDR3 DNA: TGTGTCAGCAGCGTAGGCCCAGACCAAAATTCACCCCTCCACTTT; CDR3 protein: CVSSVGPDQNSPLHF
J gene: TRBJ2-7; V gene: TRBV4-1; D gene: NA; clone size: few; CDR3 DNA: TGCGCCAGCAGCCAAGGGAGTGGGGAGGATCAAAACTACGAGCAGTACTTC; CDR3 protein: CASSQGSGEDQNYEQYF
J gene: TRBJ1-2; V gene: TRBV12-3/TRBV12-4; D gene: NA; clone size: NA; CDR3 DNA: TGTGCCAGCAGTTTATATGGTGGCAGGTCTAACTATGGCTACACCTTC; CDR3 protein: CASSLYGGRSNYGYTF
J gene: TRBJ2-7; V gene: TRBV20-1; D gene: TRBD2; clone size: NA; CDR3 DNA: TGCAGTGCTAGAGACCTCAGACGACTAGCGGGAGCGCACGAGCAGTACTTC; CDR3 protein: CSARDLRRLAGAHEQYF
J gene: TRBJ2-6; V gene: TRBV4-2; D gene: TRBD2; clone size: NA; CDR3 DNA: TGTGCCAGCAGCCAAGATTCCCCATCATGGGCTAGCGGGAGTAGGGTTGGGGCCAACGTCCTGACTTTC; CDR3 protein: CASSQDSPSWASGSRVGANVLTF
J gene: TRBJ2-3; V gene: TRBV27; D gene: NA; clone size: NA; CDR3 DNA: TGTGCCAGCAGTTCACAGGGTCAACCCACTAGCACAGATACGCAGTATTTT; CDR3 protein: CASSSQGQPTSTDTQYF